A single sample gave rise to the 22 T cell receptor beta chains below, sequenced in a study of graft-versus-host responses after intestinal transplantation. Using immunoSEQ multiplex PCR, the repertoire was profiled, and TCRdb retains in-frame clones only, with some absent. The table lists about 21,000 clones, 50% to 60% of them singletons. The sequencing here drew on alloreactive CD4+ T cells from a mixed lymphocyte reaction culture, taken before intestinal transplant. Subset meaning: CFSE-low proliferating T cells sorted from approximately 6-day pre-transplant mixed lymphocyte reaction (GvH or HvG direction). The origin of the receptors is a human patient who received an intestinal transplant.

The chain has TRBV5-1 and TRBJ2-5; TRBD2 agrees at 13 bases. Germline V gene sequence: CDR1 SGHRS, CDR2 YFSETQ. V lost 0 bases to trimming and J lost 2 bases; unmatched junction nucleotides: 4. The CDR3 spans 17 residues. DNA of the CDR3: TGCGCCAGCAGCTTGGCCGGACTAGCGGGGGTACAAGAGACCCAGTACTTC. Residues: CASSLAGLAGVQETQYF.

This clone was seen a few times. The chain uses TRBV6-5 and TRBJ2-3; weak D call: TRBD2 (5 bases). The CDR3 spans 14 residues. V was shortened by 8 bases and J by 2 bases, with 14 bases between the two germline ends. Germline loops: CDR1 MNHEY, CDR2 SVGAGI. The CDR3 DNA reads as TGTGCCAGCGTCTGGACTCTGTACACAGATACGCAGTATTTT. Amino acid sequence: CASVWTLYTDTQYF.

V gene TRBV28 combines with J gene TRBJ2-1, with 9 nucleotides matching TRBD1. V lost 5 bases to trimming and J lost 5 bases; unmatched junction nucleotides: 7. Germline CDR1 and CDR2: MDHEN and SYDVKM. The CDR3 is made up of 15 amino acids. The CDR3 DNA reads TGTGCCAGCAGTCCCGGACAGGGGCCGCACAATGAGCAGTTCTTC. Its protein product is CASSPGQGPHNEQFF.

The rearrangement joins TRBV4-2 to TRBJ1-5; 8 bases line up with TRBD1. With V trimmed by 1 base and J by 7 bases, 12 bases remained unmatched. The CDR3 has 17 residues. CDR1 is LGHNA, CDR2 YNFKEQ, per germline. The CDR3 nucleotides are TGTGCCAGCAGCCAAGTGTTCGGCGACAGGGGAGGACAGCCCCAGCATTTT. Translated: CASSQVFGDRGGQPQHF.

Only a few counts were recorded for this clone. The chain has TRBV28 and TRBJ2-3; D is possibly TRBD1 (6 bases). The CDR3 runs 15 residues. With 5 bases removed from V and 4 bases from J, the gap between germline ends came to 16 bases. The germline V gene has CDR1 MDHEN and CDR2 SYDVKM. The CDR3 protein is CASSPSGRGPDTQYF. CDR3 in DNA: TGTGCCAGCAGTCCCTCCGGCAGGGGTCCAGATACGCAGTATTTT.

The chain couples TRBV6-5 to TRBJ2-1, with TRBD1 identical over 7 bases. The CDR3 covers 14 residues. Germline CDR1 MNHEY, CDR2 SVGAGI. Trimming took 7 bases from V and 6 from J; bases not matched to a gene: 9. CDR3 in DNA: TGTGCCAGCACCCCCAGGGGGAGTACCAATGAGCAGTTCTTC. Translated: CASTPRGSTNEQFF.

The chain joins TRBV7-2 to TRBJ2-7, with 7 bases aligning to TRBD1. J gave up 2 bases and V 3 bases, and 10 bases lay outside the gene matches. The germline CDR1 and CDR2 sequences are SGHTA and FQGNSA. This CDR3 comprises 16 residues. The CDR3, as DNA: TGTGCCAGCAGCTTTTCGAGAGGGGGCCTCGCCTACGAGCAGTACTTC. The encoded protein is CASSFSRGGLAYEQYF.

The chain combines TRBV10-3 with TRBJ2-7; 8 nucleotides match TRBD1. Per germline, CDR1 ENHRY and CDR2 SYGVKD. The V gene end was trimmed by 6 bases and the J gene end by 4 bases; junction bases not matched to a gene: 5. This CDR3 contains 13 residues. This CDR3 is CAISSQGAYEQYF. The CDR3 DNA reads as TGTGCCATCAGCTCGCAGGGGGCTTACGAGCAGTACTTC.

This clone was seen once. The chain recombines TRBV5-4 with TRBJ2-3; 8 bases agree with TRBD2. V shed 3 bases, J shed 5 bases, and the junction held 14 bases outside the gene matches. The CDR3 is 17 residues long. CDR1 and CDR2 (germline): SGHNT, YYREEE (reference sequence). The CDR3 protein is CASSSARGGGPLDTQYF. Written as DNA, the CDR3 is TGTGCCAGCAGCTCGGCCCGAGGCGGGGGGCCTCTAGATACGCAGTATTTT.

This rearrangement joins TRBV6-5 to TRBJ1-2, with a weak D call TRBD1 (6 bases). The CDR3 has 15 residues. Trimming pared 6 bases from V and 4 bases from J, leaving 18 bases between. Germline CDR1 MNHEY, CDR2 SVGAGI. In DNA form, the CDR3 reads TGTGCCAGCAGCTTTACGCAGGGGCTTGTCTATGGCTACACCTTC. This translates into CASSFTQGLVYGYTF.

This clone was observed a handful of times. CDR3 region: CASSQNRGNRELFF. The CDR3 DNA reads TGCGCCAGCAGCCAAAATCGGGGGAACCGGGAGCTGTTTTTT. The V gene is TRBV4-1, the J gene TRBJ2-2; a weak D match, TRBD2 (6 bases). Germline CDR1 reads MGHRA; CDR2 reads YSYEKL. CDR3 length: 14 residues. Trimming left V 2 bases short and J 9 bases short, with 13 bases between.

The chain couples TRBV6-5 to TRBJ1-3; D not resolved. Trimming took off 0 bases at V and 0 bases at J, with 9 bases between the two ends. Germline V CDR1 and CDR2: MNHEY, SVGAGI. The CDR3 is 16 residues long. CDR3 region: CASSYSPSSSGNTIYF. The CDR3 DNA reads as TGTGCCAGCAGTTACTCTCCCTCGAGCTCTGGAAACACCATATATTTT.

There are a few counts of this clone. This rearrangement joins TRBV6-6 to TRBJ1-2; 7 bases fit TRBD1. J gave up 4 bases and V 2 bases, and 4 bases lay outside the gene matches. Looked up from germline, CDR1 is MNHNY and CDR2 is SVGAGI (reference sequence). The CDR3 runs 14 residues. The CDR3 DNA follows: TGTGCCAGCAGTTACCCTACAGGGGTCTATGGCTACACCTTC. Translating gives CASSYPTGVYGYTF.

In its sample, this clone was seen a few times. V usage is TRBV12-5 and J usage is TRBJ1-5; TRBD1 matches at 10 bases. The CDR3 has 15 residues. Germline lookup yields CDR1 LGHNT and CDR2 FRNRAP. The V and J ends lost 4 bases and 1 base, in that order; junction bases with no gene match: 1. The CDR3 loop reads CASGWTGGSNQPQHF. DNA of the CDR3: TGTGCTAGTGGTTGGACAGGGGGGAGCAATCAGCCCCAGCATTTT.

V and J are TRBV5-1 and TRBJ2-1; TRBD2 is a possible D gene (6 bases). Trimming pared 4 bases from V and 3 bases from J, leaving 11 bases between. This CDR3 spans 14 amino acids. Germline-derived CDR1 and CDR2 are SGHRS and YFSETQ. This CDR3 is CASSPGLVYNEQFF. The CDR3 DNA follows: TGCGCCAGCAGCCCGGGACTTGTCTACAATGAGCAGTTCTTC.

V is TRBV5-1 and J is TRBJ1-1; 9 bases are a match to TRBD1. V lost 3 bases and J lost 8; bases outside the gene matches: 11. Germline V gene data show CDR1 as SGHRS and CDR2 as YFSETQ. The CDR3 sequence is 15 residues long. DNA of the CDR3: TGCGCCAGCAGCTGGACGGGACAGGGTGGTGTGGAAGCTTTCTTT. It codes for CASSWTGQGGVEAFF.

This clone has just one count. This chain links TRBV4-3 with TRBJ1-1, with D unclear. Germline CDR1 reads LGHNA; CDR2 reads YSLEER. Between the trimmed V and J ends, which lost 0 bases and 9 bases, there was a span of 17 bases. CDR3 length equals 15 residues. Written as DNA, the CDR3 is TGCGCCAGCAGCCAAGAGAGGTTGAGGGCCGTAAAAGCTTTCTTT. This codes for CASSQERLRAVKAFF.

The rearrangement uses TRBV7-2 and TRBJ1-1; D remains unclear. Germline V gives CDR1 SGHTA, CDR2 FQGNSA. V shed 2 bases and J shed 2 bases, with 6 bases lying between them. The CDR3 contains 13 residues. The DNA for the CDR3 is TGTGCCAGCAGCTTAATCAGAAACACTGAAGCTTTCTTT. Translated, it gives CASSLIRNTEAFF.

The V call is TRBV11-2, the J call TRBJ2-7; 8 bases line up with TRBD1. Germline CDR1 and CDR2: SGHAT and FQNNGV. V gave up 6 bases and J gave up 4 bases; unmatched junction bases: 8. This CDR3 comprises 14 residues. The chain's CDR3 is CASRAGTGFYEQYF. CDR3 sequence (DNA): TGTGCCAGCAGGGCCGGGACAGGTTTTTACGAGCAGTACTTC.

Only a few counts were recorded for this clone. This chain connects TRBV7-6 to TRBJ2-5, with TRBD2 identical over 11 bases. The V gene's germline CDR1 is SGHVS and CDR2 FNYEAQ. The CDR3 is 15 residues long. With V trimmed by 1 base and J by 4 bases, 2 bases remained unmatched. The DNA for the CDR3 is TGTGCCAGCAGCTTAGAACTAGCGGGAGTAGAGACCCAGTACTTC. Its translation: CASSLELAGVETQYF.

V gene TRBV6-1 combines with J gene TRBJ1-5; 12 bases match TRBD1. With 4 bases clipped from V and 5 bases from J, the junction kept 12 bases outside the gene matches. Germline V CDR1 and CDR2: MNHNS, SASEGT. The CDR3 is 18 residues long. The CDR3 loop is CASSVFGRGTGGYQPQHF. CDR3 DNA: TGTGCCAGCAGTGTTTTTGGGCGGGGGACAGGGGGCTATCAGCCCCAGCATTTT.

This clone was seen a handful of times. CDR3 region: CASGRGSEKLFF. Written as DNA, the CDR3 is TGTGCCAGCGGGAGGGGTAGTGAAAAACTGTTTTTT. The genes are TRBV6-5 and TRBJ1-4; D might be TRBD1 (5 bases). Trimming took 8 bases from V and 7 from J, leaving 11 bases between them. CDR1 MNHEY and CDR2 SVGAGI come from the germline V gene. The CDR3 has 12 amino acids.